This T cell receptor beta chain originates from a study of cytomegalovirus exposure and HLA in healthy donors. Per the germline V gene, CDR1 is SEHNR and CDR2 is FQNEAQ (reference sequence). The CDR3 is made up of 12 amino acids. This clone has only a few counts. The junction departs from the called germline gene at one end, perhaps through a read error. It was with 60 Vbeta and 13 Jbeta primers that the PCR ran. Sequencing was performed with immunoSEQ multiplex PCR; in TCRdb, only in-frame clones are kept and a portion is missing. The table lists about 98,000 clones, about two thirds of them singletons.

The rearrangement uses TRBV7-9 and TRBJ1-1; no definite D call. The specimen sequenced was PBMCs. This receptor was obtained from a man aged 50 to 59 in good health and CMV-seronegative. The CDR3 reads CSSSLAGTEAFF. Written as DNA, the CDR3 is TGTTCCAGCAGCTTGGCGGGGACTGAAGCTTTCTTT.